The rows below give T cell receptor beta chains drawn from one sample of a study of long-term antiretroviral therapy in people with HIV. Sequenced by immunoSEQ multiplex PCR; TCRdb stores in-frame clones only, minus some. The sample includes 20,000 or so clones, 65% to 90% of them seen just once. Sample: unsorted PBMCs, taken at the start of antiretroviral therapy, before treatment. The receptors shown here come from a woman between 18 and 29 years old with HIV. The CDR3 runs from the conserved cysteine through the conserved F or W. Fields, in order: clone size, V gene, J gene, D gene, CDR3 protein, CDR3 DNA. The D gene is left open where the match is weak. Size tells how often a clone was seen (once, few, many) or the class of an expanded clone, and some rows leave it out.

clone_size: -
v_call: TRBV20-1
j_call: TRBJ1-2
d_call: -
cdr3_aa: CSARGWDGYTF
cdr3_nt: TGCAGTGCTAGGGGCTGGGATGGCTACACCTTC

clone_size: -
v_call: TRBV6-6
j_call: TRBJ2-7
d_call: -
cdr3_aa: CASSYSRDSRHEQYF
cdr3_nt: TGTGCCAGCAGTTACTCGAGGGACTCGCGCCACGAGCAGTACTTC

clone_size: -
v_call: TRBV5-1
j_call: TRBJ1-4
d_call: -
cdr3_aa: CASSPDTATNEKLFF
cdr3_nt: TGCGCCAGCAGCCCGGACACTGCAACTAATGAAAAACTGTTTTTT

clone_size: -
v_call: TRBV6-1
j_call: TRBJ1-2
d_call: -
cdr3_aa: CASSEMSNYGYTF
cdr3_nt: TGTGCCAGCAGTGAAATGTCTAACTATGGCTACACCTTC

clone_size: -
v_call: TRBV4-1
j_call: TRBJ1-4
d_call: -
cdr3_aa: CASSQLRNEKLFF
cdr3_nt: TGCGCCAGCAGCCAACTGAGAAATGAAAAACTGTTTTTT

clone_size: -
v_call: TRBV5-6
j_call: TRBJ2-3
d_call: -
cdr3_aa: CASSLEARDTDTQYF
cdr3_nt: TGTGCCAGCAGCTTAGAGGCTAGGGACACAGATACGCAGTATTTT

clone_size: -
v_call: TRBV19
j_call: TRBJ2-3
d_call: TRBD1
cdr3_aa: CASSTPDRAGSDTQYF
cdr3_nt: TGTGCCAGTAGTACACCGGACAGGGCTGGGTCAGATACGCAGTATTTT

clone_size: -
v_call: TRBV18
j_call: TRBJ2-1
d_call: -
cdr3_aa: CASSPGGYDEQFF
cdr3_nt: TGTGCCAGCTCACCAGGGGGGTACGACGAGCAGTTCTTC

clone_size: few
v_call: TRBV6-5
j_call: TRBJ1-5
d_call: TRBD1
cdr3_aa: CASRPTGSSNQPQHF
cdr3_nt: TGTGCCAGCAGACCGACAGGGTCGAGCAATCAGCCCCAGCATTTT

clone_size: -
v_call: TRBV5-1
j_call: TRBJ2-7
d_call: -
cdr3_aa: CASSRDNLRSYEQYF
cdr3_nt: TGCGCCAGCAGCCGCGACAACCTTCGCTCCTACGAGCAGTACTTC

clone_size: -
v_call: TRBV15
j_call: TRBJ2-5
d_call: -
cdr3_aa: CATSRDAAGETQYF
cdr3_nt: TGTGCCACCAGCAGAGATGCAGCCGGGGAGACCCAGTACTTC

clone_size: -
v_call: TRBV28
j_call: TRBJ1-5
d_call: -
cdr3_aa: CASSLSDRYQPQHF
cdr3_nt: TGTGCCAGCAGTTTATCCGACCGCTATCAGCCCCAGCATTTT

clone_size: -
v_call: TRBV25-1
j_call: TRBJ2-5
d_call: TRBD1
cdr3_aa: CASSEARVGQSRRETQYF
cdr3_nt: TGTGCCAGCAGTGAAGCTCGAGTGGGACAGTCCCGACGGGAGACCCAGTACTTC

clone_size: -
v_call: TRBV7-2
j_call: TRBJ2-1
d_call: TRBD2
cdr3_aa: CASSLGGGYENEQFF
cdr3_nt: TGTGCCAGCAGCTTAGGCGGGGGTTACGAAAATGAGCAGTTCTTC

clone_size: -
v_call: TRBV9
j_call: TRBJ2-3
d_call: -
cdr3_aa: CASSVTGEDTQYF
cdr3_nt: TGTGCCAGCAGCGTTACGGGGGAAGATACGCAGTATTTT

clone_size: -
v_call: TRBV18
j_call: TRBJ1-4
d_call: -
cdr3_aa: CASSPRREYNEKLFF
cdr3_nt: TGTGCCAGCTCACCACGGAGAGAGTATAATGAAAAACTGTTTTTT

clone_size: -
v_call: TRBV6-5
j_call: TRBJ1-1
d_call: -
cdr3_aa: CASSELQVSTEAFF
cdr3_nt: TGTGCCAGCAGTGAACTCCAGGTTTCCACTGAAGCTTTCTTT

clone_size: -
v_call: TRBV5-1
j_call: TRBJ2-1
d_call: -
cdr3_aa: CASSSSGLGNEQFF
cdr3_nt: TGCGCCAGCAGCTCTTCGGGCCTCGGCAATGAGCAGTTCTTC

clone_size: once
v_call: TRBV19
j_call: TRBJ2-7
d_call: TRBD2
cdr3_aa: CASSRTSGDIPSYEQYF
cdr3_nt: TGTGCCAGTAGTCGGACTAGCGGTGACATACCCTCCTACGAGCAGTACTTC

clone_size: -
v_call: TRBV2
j_call: TRBJ1-1
d_call: -
cdr3_aa: CASSEALPNTEAFF
cdr3_nt: TGTGCCAGCAGTGAAGCGCTTCCGAACACTGAAGCTTTCTTT

clone_size: -
v_call: TRBV6-5
j_call: TRBJ2-1
d_call: TRBD2
cdr3_aa: CASTKAGVDEQFF
cdr3_nt: TGTGCCAGCACCAAAGCGGGAGTAGATGAGCAGTTCTTC

clone_size: once
v_call: TRBV2
j_call: TRBJ2-7
d_call: -
cdr3_aa: CASSGAAYEQYF
cdr3_nt: TGTGCCAGCAGTGGGGCAGCCTACGAGCAGTACTTC

clone_size: few
v_call: TRBV15
j_call: TRBJ2-7
d_call: -
cdr3_aa: CATSRVSGGAYEQYF
cdr3_nt: TGTGCCACCAGCAGAGTATCAGGGGGGGCCTACGAGCAGTACTTC

clone_size: few
v_call: TRBV19
j_call: TRBJ2-1
d_call: -
cdr3_aa: CAVMAAGSYNEQFF
cdr3_nt: TGTGCCGTGATGGCCGCCGGCTCCTACAATGAGCAGTTCTTC

clone_size: -
v_call: TRBV7-9
j_call: TRBJ1-2
d_call: TRBD1
cdr3_aa: CASSIGQGLANYGYTF
cdr3_nt: TGTGCCAGCAGTATAGGACAGGGGCTAGCTAACTATGGCTACACCTTC

clone_size: -
v_call: TRBV18
j_call: TRBJ1-2
d_call: -
cdr3_aa: CASSPTDGERYTF
cdr3_nt: TGTGCCAGCTCTCCGACGGATGGAGAGCGTTACACCTTC

clone_size: -
v_call: TRBV7-9
j_call: TRBJ1-1
d_call: -
cdr3_aa: CASSARGGTEAFF
cdr3_nt: TGTGCCAGCAGCGCCAGAGGGGGGACTGAAGCTTTCTTT

clone_size: medium-sized
v_call: TRBV9
j_call: TRBJ1-1
d_call: TRBD1
cdr3_aa: CASSTRDRYGTEAFF
cdr3_nt: TGTGCCAGCAGCACACGGGACAGGTACGGGACTGAAGCTTTCTTT

clone_size: once
v_call: TRBV9
j_call: TRBJ1-5
d_call: TRBD1
cdr3_aa: CASSVGQGGQPQHF
cdr3_nt: TGTGCCAGCAGCGTAGGACAGGGGGGACAGCCCCAGCATTTT

clone_size: -
v_call: TRBV29-1
j_call: TRBJ2-2
d_call: TRBD1
cdr3_aa: CSVDRDSGELFF
cdr3_nt: TGCAGCGTGGACAGGGATTCCGGGGAGCTGTTTTTT